The rows below give T cell receptor beta chains drawn from one sample of a study of cytomegalovirus exposure and HLA in healthy donors. The assay was immunoSEQ multiplex PCR, and TCRdb's table has in-frame clones only and misses some. The sample holds 200,000 to 250,000 clones, around nine tenths seen once. The sample was PBMCs. Source of these receptors: a woman aged 18 to 35 in good health and CMV-seropositive. Each CDR3 is given with its conserved first and last residue. D genes are given only for firm matches. Some rows mark clone size as missing; the rest say once, few, many or name a class of expanded clone.

j_call	clone_size	d_call	v_call	cdr3_nt	cdr3_aa
TRBJ2-5	once	NA	TRBV9	TGTGCCAGCAGCGTAGGTCGGGAGAGAGAGACCCAGTACTTC	CASSVGRERETQYF
TRBJ1-3	NA	NA	TRBV27	TGTGCCAGTCTCGGCCCATCGGACAGTGATGGAAACACCATATATTTT	CASLGPSDSDGNTIYF
TRBJ1-2	few	TRBD1	TRBV27	TGTGCCAGTCGAGGGGGCGACTATGGCTACACCTTC	CASRGGDYGYTF
TRBJ2-1	once	NA	TRBV15	TGTGCCACCAGCAGAGACGGAGGGGAATACAATGAGCAGTTCTTC	CATSRDGGEYNEQFF
TRBJ1-1	NA	NA	TRBV6-1	TGTGCCAGCAGTGAAGCGCTGGACAGAGTGTCGAACACTGAAGCTTTCTTT	CASSEALDRVSNTEAFF
TRBJ2-5	NA	TRBD1	TRBV5-1	TGCGCCAGCAGCTTGACAGGGGCGTTCCAAGAGACCCAGTACTTC	CASSLTGAFQETQYF
TRBJ2-7	NA	NA	TRBV6-1	TGTGCCAGCAAATTGCTAAGCTCCTACGAGCAGTACTTC	CASKLLSSYEQYF
TRBJ2-1	NA	TRBD2	TRBV5-4	TGTGCCAGCAGCTTAGGCCGACTAGCGGGAGAGGAACAGTTCTTC	CASSLGRLAGEEQFF
TRBJ1-1	NA	NA	TRBV28	TGTGCCAGCGCCAGGGTCTGGGGCACTGAAGCTTTCTTT	CASARVWGTEAFF
TRBJ2-3	once	TRBD2	TRBV15	TGTGCCACCAGCACCCTAGCGGGAGCGGTTACAGATACGCAGTATTTT	CATSTLAGAVTDTQYF
TRBJ2-7	NA	NA	TRBV27	TGTGCCAGCGCCCCGGGTAGGAGCTCCTACGAGCAGTACTTC	CASAPGRSSYEQYF
TRBJ1-2	NA	NA	TRBV9	TGTGCCAGCAGCGTCGGGGAAGGGTGGACTTATGGCTACACCTTC	CASSVGEGWTYGYTF
TRBJ1-2	NA	TRBD1	TRBV10-3	TGTGCCATCACAGGGGGCACCAGGATAAACGATGGCTACACCTTC	CAITGGTRINDGYTF
TRBJ2-2	NA	TRBD1	TRBV2	TGTGCCGGCCAGGGGGTTCACACCGGGGAGCTGTTTTTT	CAGQGVHTGELFF
TRBJ2-7	NA	NA	TRBV4-1	TGCGCCAGCAGCCAAGAATCGGGGTCTCCCTACGAGCAGTACTTC	CASSQESGSPYEQYF
TRBJ1-1	NA	NA	TRBV28	TGTGCCAGCCCGGGACGGCCCTTCCGAGGGGGTGAAGCTTTCTTT	CASPGRPFRGGEAFF
TRBJ2-1	NA	TRBD2	TRBV5-8	TGTGCCAGCAGCCCCCTGCGGGAGATGGGCGATGAGCAGTTCTTC	CASSPLREMGDEQFF
TRBJ2-7	once	TRBD1	TRBV19	TGTGCCAGTAGTATAGGGCCGGGACAGGGGATATTGTCCTACGAGCAGTACTTC	CASSIGPGQGILSYEQYF
TRBJ2-1	NA	TRBD2	TRBV10-1	TGCGCCAGCGGAACGGGGCTAGCGGGAAGAGAAGGAGGGAGTGAGCAGTTCTTC	CASGTGLAGREGGSEQFF
TRBJ2-1	NA	TRBD2	TRBV4-1	TGCGCCAGCAGCCTTCCCGGGACTAGCGGGGAGCAGTTCTTC	CASSLPGTSGEQFF
TRBJ1-5	once	TRBD1	TRBV28	TGTGCCAGCAGTCCTTACAGGGGGAGCAATCAGCCCCAGCATTTT	CASSPYRGSNQPQHF
TRBJ2-3	NA	NA	TRBV28	TGTGCCAGCAGTTTAGTTCCGACAGGAGATACGCAGTATTTT	CASSLVPTGDTQYF
TRBJ2-3	once	TRBD2	TRBV6-1	TGTGCCAGCAGTGAAGCGGCGGGAGGGCCCACAGATACGCAGTATTTT	CASSEAAGGPTDTQYF
TRBJ2-7	NA	TRBD1	TRBV6-5	TGTGCCAGCAGATCCGACAGGGTAAGCGAGCAGTACTTC	CASRSDRVSEQYF
TRBJ2-7	NA	NA	TRBV5-1	TGCGCCAGCAGCCCGACTGCGCCCTACGAGCAGTACTTC	CASSPTAPYEQYF
TRBJ2-1	NA	TRBD2	TRBV18	TGTGCCAGCTCACCAGTGATGGCTAGCGGGAGGGCAAATGAGCAGTTCTTC	CASSPVMASGRANEQFF
TRBJ1-1	few	NA	TRBV6-1	TGTGCCAGCAGCATCCGGGACACTCAAGCTTTCTTT	CASSIRDTQAFF
TRBJ2-1	NA	NA	TRBV30	TGTGCCTGGAGTTTAGCGATGAGCTCCTACAATGAGCAGTTCTTC	CAWSLAMSSYNEQFF
TRBJ2-6	NA	NA	TRBV7-3	TGTGCCAGCAGCTCGTTTGCAGCGATCTCTGGGGCCAACGTCCTGACTTTC	CASSSFAAISGANVLTF
TRBJ2-1	NA	TRBD2	TRBV11-2	TGTGCCAGCAGCCGGAGAGCGGGAGTTAATAGGAATGAGCAGTTCTTC	CASSRRAGVNRNEQFF
TRBJ1-1	NA	NA	TRBV4-1	TGCGCCAGCAGCCAAGATAACAGGGTGGGGACTGAAGCTTTCTTT	CASSQDNRVGTEAFF
TRBJ2-1	NA	TRBD2	TRBV12-5	TGTGCTAGTTTACCTGGACTAGCGGATTACAATGAGCAGTTCTTC	CASLPGLADYNEQFF
TRBJ2-5	NA	TRBD2	TRBV27	TGTGCCAGCAGTTTCGGACTAGCGGGAATAGAGACCCAGTACTTC	CASSFGLAGIETQYF